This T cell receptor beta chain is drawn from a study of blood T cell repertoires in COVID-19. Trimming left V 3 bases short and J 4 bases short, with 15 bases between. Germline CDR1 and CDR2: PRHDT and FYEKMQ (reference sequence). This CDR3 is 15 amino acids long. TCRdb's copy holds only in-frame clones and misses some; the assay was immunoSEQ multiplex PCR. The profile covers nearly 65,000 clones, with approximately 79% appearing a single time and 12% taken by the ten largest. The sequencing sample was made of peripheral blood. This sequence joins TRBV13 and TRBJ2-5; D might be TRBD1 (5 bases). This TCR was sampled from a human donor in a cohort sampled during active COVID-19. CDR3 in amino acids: CASSFQGKGVETQYF. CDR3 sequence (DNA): TGTGCCAGCAGCTTCCAAGGGAAAGGGGTAGAGACCCAGTACTTC.